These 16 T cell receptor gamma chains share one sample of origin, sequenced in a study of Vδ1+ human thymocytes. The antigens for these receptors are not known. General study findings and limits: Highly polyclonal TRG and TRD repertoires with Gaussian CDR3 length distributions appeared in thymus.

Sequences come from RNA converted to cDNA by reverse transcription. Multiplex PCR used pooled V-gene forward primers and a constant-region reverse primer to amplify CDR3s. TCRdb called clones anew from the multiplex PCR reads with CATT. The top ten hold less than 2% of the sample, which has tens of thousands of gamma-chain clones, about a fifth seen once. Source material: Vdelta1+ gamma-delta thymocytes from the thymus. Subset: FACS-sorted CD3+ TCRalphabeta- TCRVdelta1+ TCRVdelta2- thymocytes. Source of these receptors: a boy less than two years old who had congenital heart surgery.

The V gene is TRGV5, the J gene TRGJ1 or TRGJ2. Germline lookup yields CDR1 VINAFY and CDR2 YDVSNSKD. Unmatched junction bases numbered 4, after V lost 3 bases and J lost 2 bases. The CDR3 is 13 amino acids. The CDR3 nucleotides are TGTGCCACCTGGGACTTGGATTATTATAAGAAACTCTTT. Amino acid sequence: CATWDLDYYKKLF.

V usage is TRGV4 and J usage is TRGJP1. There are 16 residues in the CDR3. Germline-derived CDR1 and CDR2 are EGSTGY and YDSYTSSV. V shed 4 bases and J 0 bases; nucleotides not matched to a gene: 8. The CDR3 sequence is CATWDQGDTTGWFKIF. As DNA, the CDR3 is TGTGCCACCTGGGACCAAGGCGATACCACTGGTTGGTTCAAGATATTT.

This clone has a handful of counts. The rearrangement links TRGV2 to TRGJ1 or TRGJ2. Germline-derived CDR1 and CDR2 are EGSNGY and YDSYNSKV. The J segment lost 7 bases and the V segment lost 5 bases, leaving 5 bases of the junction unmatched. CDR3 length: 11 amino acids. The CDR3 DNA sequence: TGTGCCACCTGGGCGGAGTATAAGAAACTCTTT. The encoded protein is CATWAEYKKLF.

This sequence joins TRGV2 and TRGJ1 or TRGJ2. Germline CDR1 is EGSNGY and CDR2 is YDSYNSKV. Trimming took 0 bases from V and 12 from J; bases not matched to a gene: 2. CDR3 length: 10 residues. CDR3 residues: CATWDGGKLF. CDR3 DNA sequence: TGTGCCACCTGGGACGGGGGGAAACTCTTT.

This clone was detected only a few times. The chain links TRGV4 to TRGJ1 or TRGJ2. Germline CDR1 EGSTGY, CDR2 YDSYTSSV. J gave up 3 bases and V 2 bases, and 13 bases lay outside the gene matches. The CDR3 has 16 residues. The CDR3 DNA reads TGTGCCACCTGGGATGAAACCATTGTGGGTTATTATAAGAAACTCTTT. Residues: CATWDETIVGYYKKLF.

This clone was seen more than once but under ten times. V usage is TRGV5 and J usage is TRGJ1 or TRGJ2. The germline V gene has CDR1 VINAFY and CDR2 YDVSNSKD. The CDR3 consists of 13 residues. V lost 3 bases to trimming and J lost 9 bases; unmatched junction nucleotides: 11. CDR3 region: CATWDPRGGKKLF. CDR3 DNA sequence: TGTGCCACCTGGGACCCCAGGGGGGGTAAGAAACTCTTT.

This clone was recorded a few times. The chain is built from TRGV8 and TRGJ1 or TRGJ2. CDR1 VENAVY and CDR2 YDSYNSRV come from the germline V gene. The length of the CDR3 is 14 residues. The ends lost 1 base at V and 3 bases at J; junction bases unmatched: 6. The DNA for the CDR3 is TGTGCCACCTGGGATAGACCGATTTATTATAAGAAACTCTTT. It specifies CATWDRPIYYKKLF.

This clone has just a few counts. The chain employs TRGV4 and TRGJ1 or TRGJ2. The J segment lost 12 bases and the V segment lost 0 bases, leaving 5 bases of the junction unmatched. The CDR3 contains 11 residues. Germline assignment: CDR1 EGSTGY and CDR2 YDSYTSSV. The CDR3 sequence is CATWDGDWKLF. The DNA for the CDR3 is TGTGCCACCTGGGATGGGGACTGGAAACTCTTT.

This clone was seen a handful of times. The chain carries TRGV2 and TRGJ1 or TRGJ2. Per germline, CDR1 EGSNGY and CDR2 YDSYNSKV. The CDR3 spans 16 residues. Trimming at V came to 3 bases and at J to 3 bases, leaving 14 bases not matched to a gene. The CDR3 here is CATWDRPQGSYYKKLF. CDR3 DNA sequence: TGTGCCACCTGGGACAGGCCGCAAGGTAGTTATTATAAGAAACTCTTT.

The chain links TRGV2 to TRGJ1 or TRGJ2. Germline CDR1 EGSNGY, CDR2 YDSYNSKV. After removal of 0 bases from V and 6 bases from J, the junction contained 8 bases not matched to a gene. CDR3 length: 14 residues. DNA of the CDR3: TGTGCCACCTGGGACGGGCCGCGCGTTTATAAGAAACTCTTT. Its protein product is CATWDGPRVYKKLF.

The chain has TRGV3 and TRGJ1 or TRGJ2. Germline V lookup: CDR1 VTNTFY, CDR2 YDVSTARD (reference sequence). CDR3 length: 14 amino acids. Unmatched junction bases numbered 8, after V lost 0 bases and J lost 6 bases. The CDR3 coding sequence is TGTGCCACCTGGGACAGGCGGTTAAGTTATAAGAAACTCTTT. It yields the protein CATWDRRLSYKKLF.

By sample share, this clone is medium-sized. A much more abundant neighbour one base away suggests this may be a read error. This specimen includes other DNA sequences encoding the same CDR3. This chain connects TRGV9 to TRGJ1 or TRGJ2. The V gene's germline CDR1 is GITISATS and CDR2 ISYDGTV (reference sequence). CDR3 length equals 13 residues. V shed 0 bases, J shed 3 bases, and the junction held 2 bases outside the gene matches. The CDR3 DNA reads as TGTGCCTTGTGGGAGGTGATTTATTATAAGAAACTCTTT. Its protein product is CALWEVIYYKKLF.

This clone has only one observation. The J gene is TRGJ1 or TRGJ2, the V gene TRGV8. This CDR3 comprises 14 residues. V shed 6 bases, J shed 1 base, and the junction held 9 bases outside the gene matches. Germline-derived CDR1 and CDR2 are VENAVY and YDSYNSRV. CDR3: CATWISRNYYKKLF. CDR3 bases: TGTGCCACCTGGATTTCCAGAAATTATTATAAGAAACTCTTT.

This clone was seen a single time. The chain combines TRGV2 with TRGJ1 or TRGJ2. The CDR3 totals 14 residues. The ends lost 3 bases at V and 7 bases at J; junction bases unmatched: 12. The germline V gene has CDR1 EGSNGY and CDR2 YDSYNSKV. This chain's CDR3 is CATWDTPPSYKKLF. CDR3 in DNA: TGTGCCACCTGGGACACCCCCCCATCATATAAGAAACTCTTT.

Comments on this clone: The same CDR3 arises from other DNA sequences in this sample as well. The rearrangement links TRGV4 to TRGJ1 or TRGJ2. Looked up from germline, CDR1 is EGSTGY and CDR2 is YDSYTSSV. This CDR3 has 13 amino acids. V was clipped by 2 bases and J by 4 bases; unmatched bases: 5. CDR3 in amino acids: CATWDAPYYKKLF. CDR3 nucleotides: TGTGCCACCTGGGATGCCCCGTATTATAAGAAACTCTTT.

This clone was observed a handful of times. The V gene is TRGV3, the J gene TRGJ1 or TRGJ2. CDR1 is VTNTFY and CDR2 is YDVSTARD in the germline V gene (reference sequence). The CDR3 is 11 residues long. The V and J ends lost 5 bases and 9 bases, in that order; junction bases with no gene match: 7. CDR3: CATWVGGKKLF. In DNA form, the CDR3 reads TGTGCCACCTGGGTAGGCGGTAAGAAACTCTTT.